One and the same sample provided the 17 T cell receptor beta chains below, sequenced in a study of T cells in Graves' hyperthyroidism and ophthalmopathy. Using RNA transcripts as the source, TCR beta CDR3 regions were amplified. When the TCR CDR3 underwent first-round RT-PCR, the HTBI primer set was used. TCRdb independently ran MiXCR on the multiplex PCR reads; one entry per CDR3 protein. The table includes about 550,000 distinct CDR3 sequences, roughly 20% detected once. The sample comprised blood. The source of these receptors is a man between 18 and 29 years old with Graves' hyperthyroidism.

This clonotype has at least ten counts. This chain's CDR3 is CASSLIGGRGSTEAFF. For the CDR3, the DNA is TGCGCCAGCAGCTTAATAGGAGGCAGGGGGAGCACTGAAGCTTTCTTT. The chain recombines TRBV5-1 with TRBJ1-1; 7 bases map to TRBD1. After removal of 2 bases from V and 4 bases from J, the junction contained 11 bases not matched to a gene. The germline V gene has CDR1 SGHRS and CDR2 YFSETQ. The CDR3 spans 16 residues.

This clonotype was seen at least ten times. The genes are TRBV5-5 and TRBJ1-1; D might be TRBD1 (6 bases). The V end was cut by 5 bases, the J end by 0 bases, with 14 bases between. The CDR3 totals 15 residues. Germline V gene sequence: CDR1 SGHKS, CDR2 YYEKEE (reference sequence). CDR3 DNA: TGTGCCAGCAGGGCTGGGACACTCCTGAACACTGAAGCTTTCTTT. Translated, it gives CASRAGTLLNTEAFF.

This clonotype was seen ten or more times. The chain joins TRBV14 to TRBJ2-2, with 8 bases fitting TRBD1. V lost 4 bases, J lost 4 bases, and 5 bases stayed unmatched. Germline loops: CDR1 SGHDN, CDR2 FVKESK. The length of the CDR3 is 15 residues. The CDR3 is CASSRQGPSTGELFF. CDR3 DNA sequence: TGTGCCAGCAGCCGACAGGGGCCTAGCACCGGGGAGCTGTTTTTT.

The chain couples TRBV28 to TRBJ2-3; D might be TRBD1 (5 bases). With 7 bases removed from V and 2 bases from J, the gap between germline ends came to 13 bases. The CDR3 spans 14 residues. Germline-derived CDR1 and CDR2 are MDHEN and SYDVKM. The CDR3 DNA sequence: TGTGCCAGCACCCCCACAGGCGACACAGATACGCAGTATTTT. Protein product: CASTPTGDTDTQYF.

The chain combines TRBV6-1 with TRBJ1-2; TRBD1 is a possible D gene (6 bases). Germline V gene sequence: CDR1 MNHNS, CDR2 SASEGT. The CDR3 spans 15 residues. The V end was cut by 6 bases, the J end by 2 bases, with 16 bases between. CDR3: CASSLGQTVNYGYTF. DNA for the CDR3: TGTGCCAGCAGCCTCGGACAGACAGTGAACTATGGCTACACCTTC.

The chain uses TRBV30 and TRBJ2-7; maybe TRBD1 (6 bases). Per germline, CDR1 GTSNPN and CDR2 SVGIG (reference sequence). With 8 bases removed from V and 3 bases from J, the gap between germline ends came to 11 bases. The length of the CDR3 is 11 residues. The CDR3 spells CAQGSGYEQYF. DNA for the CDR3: TGTGCCCAGGGGTCTGGCTACGAGCAGTACTTC.

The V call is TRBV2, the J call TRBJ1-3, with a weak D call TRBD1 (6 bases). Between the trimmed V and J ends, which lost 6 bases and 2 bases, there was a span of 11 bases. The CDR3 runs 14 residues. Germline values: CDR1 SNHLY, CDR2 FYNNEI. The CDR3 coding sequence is TGTGCCAGCAGCTTCGGACAGACTGGAAACACCATATATTTT. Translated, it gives CASSFGQTGNTIYF.

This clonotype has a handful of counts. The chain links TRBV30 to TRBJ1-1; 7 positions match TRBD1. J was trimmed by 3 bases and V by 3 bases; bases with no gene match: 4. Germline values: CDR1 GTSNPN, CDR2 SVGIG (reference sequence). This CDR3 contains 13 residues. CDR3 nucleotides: TGTGCCTGGAGACAGGGGCTCGACACTGAAGCTTTCTTT. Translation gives CAWRQGLDTEAFF. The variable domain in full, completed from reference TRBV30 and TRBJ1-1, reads SQTIHQWPATLVQPVGSPLSLECTVEGTSNPNLYWYRQAAGRGLQLLFYSVGIGQISSEVPQNLSASRPQDRQFILSSKKLLLSDSGFYLCAWRQGLDTEAFFGQGTRLTVV.

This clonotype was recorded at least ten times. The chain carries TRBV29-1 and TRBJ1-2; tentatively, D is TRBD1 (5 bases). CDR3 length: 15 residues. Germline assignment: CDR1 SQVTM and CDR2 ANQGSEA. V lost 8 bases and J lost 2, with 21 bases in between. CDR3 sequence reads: CSTLGPPGTNYGYTF. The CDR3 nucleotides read TGCAGCACGCTCGGCCCTCCAGGGACGAACTATGGCTACACCTTC.

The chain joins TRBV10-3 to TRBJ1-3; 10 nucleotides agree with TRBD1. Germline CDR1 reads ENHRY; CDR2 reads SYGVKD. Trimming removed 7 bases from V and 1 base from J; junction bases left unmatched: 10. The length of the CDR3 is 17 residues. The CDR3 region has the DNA TGTGCCATCACTCCATCGGGGGACAGGGGTTCTGGAAACACCATATATTTT. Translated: CAITPSGDRGSGNTIYF.

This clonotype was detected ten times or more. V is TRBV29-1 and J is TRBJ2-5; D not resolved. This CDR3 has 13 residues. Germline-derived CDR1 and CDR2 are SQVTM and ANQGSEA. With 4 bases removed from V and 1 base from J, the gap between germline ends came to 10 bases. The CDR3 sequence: CSVGSGPQETQYF. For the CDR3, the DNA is TGCAGCGTTGGGTCCGGTCCCCAAGAGACCCAGTACTTC.

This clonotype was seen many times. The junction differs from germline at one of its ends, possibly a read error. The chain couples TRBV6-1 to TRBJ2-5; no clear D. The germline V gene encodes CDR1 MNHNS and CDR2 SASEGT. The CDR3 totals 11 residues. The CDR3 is CTSSFQETRYF. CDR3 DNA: TGTACCAGCAGTTTCCAAGAGACCCGGTACTTC.

Written as DNA, the CDR3 is TGCGCCAGCAGCTTGTTCAGGGACCCGAACACTGAAGCTTTCTTT. This gives the protein CASSLFRDPNTEAFF. The V and J genes are TRBV5-1 and TRBJ1-1; D possibly corresponds to TRBD1 (5 bases). Between the trimmed V and J ends, which lost 1 base and 1 base, there was a span of 11 bases. Per the germline V gene, CDR1 is SGHRS and CDR2 is YFSETQ. This CDR3 comprises 15 residues. The whole variable domain, filled in from reference TRBV5-1 and TRBJ1-1, reads KAGVTQTPRYLIKTRGQQVTLSCSPISGHRSVSWYQQTPGQGLQFLFEYFSETQRNKGNFPGRFSGRQFSNSRSEMNVSTLELGDSALYLCASSLFRDPNTEAFFGQGTRLTVV.

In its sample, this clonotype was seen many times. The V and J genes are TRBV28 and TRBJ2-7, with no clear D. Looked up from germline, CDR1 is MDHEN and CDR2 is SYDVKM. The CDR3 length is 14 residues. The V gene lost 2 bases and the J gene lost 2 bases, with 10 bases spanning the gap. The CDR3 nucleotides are TGTGCCAGCAGTTTAACGCTGAGACCCTACGAGCAGTACTTC. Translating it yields CASSLTLRPYEQYF.

The CDR3 nucleotides are TGTGCCAGCAGTGAAGCCGAGACGGCTTACTACACCTTC. This sequence encodes CASSEAETAYYTF. The V call is TRBV6-1, the J call TRBJ1-2; D unclear. Germline V CDR1 and CDR2: MNHNS, SASEGT. The CDR3 is 13 residues long. Trimming removed 0 bases from V and 10 bases from J, with 12 bases in between.

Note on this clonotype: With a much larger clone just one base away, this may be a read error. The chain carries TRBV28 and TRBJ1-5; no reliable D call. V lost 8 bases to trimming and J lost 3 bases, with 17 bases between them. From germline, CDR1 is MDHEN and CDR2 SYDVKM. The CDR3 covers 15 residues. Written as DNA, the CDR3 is TGTGCCAGCTGTCCCTCCAGAGGGAACAATCAGCCCCAGCATTTT. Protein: CASCPSRGNNQPQHF.

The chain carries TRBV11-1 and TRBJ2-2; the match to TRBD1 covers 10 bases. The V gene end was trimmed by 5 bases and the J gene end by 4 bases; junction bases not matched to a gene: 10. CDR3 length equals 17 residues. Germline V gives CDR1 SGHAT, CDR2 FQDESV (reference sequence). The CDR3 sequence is CASSNSGTGASTGELFF. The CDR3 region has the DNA TGTGCCAGCAGCAACTCCGGGACAGGGGCGAGCACCGGGGAGCTGTTTTTT.